The clone carrying this T cell receptor (beta chain) was observed once. The record originates from a study of blood T cell repertoires in COVID-19. Study-level information: The origin of the acute and convalescent COVID-19 samples was the United States, Italy and Spain. PBMCs, B-cell-depleted T cells, or T cells provided the cDNA or gDNA that made up the material.

Trimming cost V 6 bases and J 6 bases, with 17 bases left between them. The germline CDR1 and CDR2 sequences are MNHEY and SVGEGT. The CDR3 loop spans 14 amino acids. The repertoire was sequenced with immunoSEQ multiplex PCR; TCRdb's copy has only in-frame clones and lacks some. The sample lists over 250,000 clones, 88% occurring once. This TCR was recovered from a woman between 45 and 65 years old who had recovered from COVID-19. J is TRBJ1-1 and V is TRBV6-2 or TRBV6-3, with D possibly TRBD1 on 6 matching bases. The sample taken for sequencing was PBMCs or T cells enriched from blood (not recorded which). The CDR3 protein is CASSIQGIWAEAFF. DNA for the CDR3: TGTGCCAGCAGCATACAGGGTATATGGGCTGAAGCTTTCTTT.